This TCR beta chain was identified in a study of CD8+ T cells in alopecia areata. Study-level results: Treatment with tofacitinib significantly lowered scalp clonality and reduced expanded CD8+ clones among the top 100.

The sequencing template was cDNA reverse transcribed from extracted RNA. The data were produced by immunoSEQ multiplex PCR, yet TCRdb's version contains in-frame clones alone and is incomplete. The table shows more than 200,000 clones, with around two fifths occurring only once. Treatment of the sample: oral pan-JAK inhibitor, 5-10 mg twice daily. On this clone itself: Its matching antigen is unknown.

The CDR3 contains 14 residues. V lost 7 bases, J lost 4 bases, and 5 bases stayed unmatched. Germline loops: CDR1 SNHLY, CDR2 FYNNEI. The genes are TRBV2 and TRBJ1-5; 9 bases match TRBD1. The sequence came from a human donor with alopecia areata. The sequences come from CD4+ T cells sorted from blood, collected at roughly week 38, from a patient treated with tofacitinib. This CDR3 reads CASNAGTGNQPQHF. The CDR3 coding sequence is TGTGCCAGCAACGCAGGGACAGGGAATCAGCCCCAGCATTTT.